These 18 T cell receptor beta chains originate from one sample sequenced in a study of T cells after yellow fever vaccination (dated by TCRdb to about 2019). The sample's treatment or condition label, in plain terms: live attenuated yellow fever vaccine strain. Libraries were constructed by 5' RACE. Sequenced on an Illumina NovaSeq 6000. TCRdb redid the processing of the public reads, applying fastp at Q25 and MiXCR, and retained in-frame beta chains. Entries are consolidated by CDR3 protein sequence, retaining the most common genes and DNA. For this sample there are 300,000 or so distinct CDR3 sequences; about 4% appear just once. In total, the top ten clones hold 20% to 25% of the sample. The sequencing used PBMCs, collected 5 days after the yellow fever booster vaccination. The origin of the receptors is a man between 18 and 29 years old who received the YFV17D yellow fever vaccine.

As concerns this clonotype: A junction boundary mismatches the germline segment, possibly from a read error. The V call is TRBV18, the J call TRBJ1-1, with D unclear. This CDR3 contains 13 residues. CDR1 and CDR2 from the germline V gene are KGHSH and LQKENI. The DNA for the CDR3 is TGTGCCAGTTTACCCGGCCGGGGATCTGATGCTTTCTTT. Translated, it gives CASLPGRGSDAFF.

The chain links TRBV7-3 to TRBJ2-7; possibly TRBD1 for D (6 bases). Germline values: CDR1 SGHTA, CDR2 FQGTGA. Trimming took off 1 base at V and 6 bases at J, with 10 bases between the two ends. The CDR3 spans 13 residues. For the CDR3, the DNA is TGTGCCAGCAGCTTAAAGGTGGGGGCCGAGCAGTACTTC. This encodes CASSLKVGAEQYF.

This clonotype has a handful of counts. V and J are TRBV6-5 and TRBJ2-6; TRBD1 agrees at 7 bases. The V gene's germline CDR1 is MNHEY and CDR2 SVGAGI. V shed 5 bases and J 1 base; nucleotides not matched to a gene: 5. This CDR3 region has 16 residues. The CDR3 DNA reads as TGTGCCAGCAGTACCACAGGGGCTTCTGGGGCCAACGTCCTGACTTTC. Translated, it gives CASSTTGASGANVLTF.

The J gene is TRBJ2-7, the V gene TRBV7-9, with D perhaps TRBD1 (6 bases). V was clipped by 5 bases and J by 2 bases, with 13 bases between them. This CDR3 comprises 14 residues. Germline V gene lookup returns CDR1 SEHNR and CDR2 FQNEAQ (reference sequence). CDR3: CASSPPGGTYEQYF. The CDR3 DNA reads TGTGCCAGCAGCCCCCCTGGGGGCACCTACGAGCAGTACTTC.

This clonotype occurred a few times. J is TRBJ2-7 and V is TRBV5-1, with unresolved D. CDR1 and CDR2 from the germline V gene are SGHRS and YFSETQ. The CDR3 has 13 amino acids. The V end was cut by 1 base, the J end by 4 bases, with 9 bases between. The CDR3: CASSLLPEYEQYV. The CDR3 nucleotides read TGCGCCAGCAGCTTGTTGCCAGAATACGAGCAGTACGTC.

The rearrangement joins TRBV6-6 to TRBJ2-1; 12 nucleotides agree with TRBD2. Germline lookup yields CDR1 MNHNY and CDR2 SVGAGI (reference sequence). V lost 2 bases and J lost 5; bases outside the gene matches: 4. CDR3 length equals 16 residues. The CDR3 protein is CASSYSLAGGNNEQFF. CDR3 DNA: TGTGCCAGCAGTTACAGCCTAGCGGGGGGGAACAATGAGCAGTTCTTC.

Ten or more counts support this clonotype. V usage is TRBV7-2 and J usage is TRBJ2-7; perhaps TRBD2 as D (5 bases). Germline-derived CDR1 and CDR2 are SGHTA and FQGNSA. V dropped 8 bases and J dropped 7 bases, with 15 bases sitting between them. This CDR3 spans 12 amino acids. The CDR3 protein is CASQDQRWEQYF. The DNA for the CDR3 is TGTGCCAGCCAGGACCAGCGGTGGGAGCAGTACTTC.

At least ten counts were recorded for this clonotype. The rearrangement links TRBV4-3 to TRBJ1-2; TRBD1 might be the D (5 bases). The CDR3 is 14 residues long. Germline CDR1 is LGHNA and CDR2 is YSLEER. V lost 0 bases, J lost 8 bases, and 13 bases lay in between. This CDR3 is CASSQDLSREGYTF. The DNA for the CDR3 is TGCGCCAGCAGCCAAGATCTCTCCAGGGAAGGCTACACCTTC.

This clonotype was recorded a few times. V gene TRBV24-1 combines with J gene TRBJ1-2; D is unclear. This CDR3 is built from 14 residues. Germline-derived CDR1 and CDR2 are KGHDR and SFDVKD. Trimming stripped 4 bases from V and 2 bases from J, with 10 bases between. The CDR3 sequence is CATSEPKKNYGYTF. The CDR3 DNA sequence: TGTGCCACCAGTGAGCCGAAGAAAAACTATGGCTACACCTTC.

This clonotype was detected many times. V and J are TRBV4-3 and TRBJ2-1; the D gene could be TRBD1 or TRBD2 (5 bases each). With 2 bases removed from V and 9 bases from J, the gap between germline ends came to 23 bases. Germline assignment: CDR1 LGHNA and CDR2 YSLEER. CDR3 length: 17 amino acids. CDR3 in amino acids: CASSQHSAPGTVGEQFF. Written as DNA, the CDR3 is TGCGCCAGCAGCCAACACTCAGCGCCAGGGACGGTCGGTGAGCAGTTCTTC.

Only a few counts were recorded for this clonotype. This rearrangement joins TRBV10-3 to TRBJ2-2; 10 bases agree with TRBD1. V trimming: 0 bases; J trimming: 5 bases; junction bases outside the gene matches: 3. CDR3 length equals 16 residues. The germline CDR1 and CDR2 sequences are ENHRY and SYGVKD. In DNA form, the CDR3 reads TGTGCCATCAGTGAGTCGCCGGGACAGGGGACCGGGGAGCTGTTTTTT. It translates to CAISESPGQGTGELFF.

This chain joins TRBV4-3 and TRBJ2-1; D may be TRBD2 (7 bases). Germline V gene data show CDR1 as LGHNA and CDR2 as YSLEER. With 0 bases removed from V and 8 bases from J, the gap between germline ends came to 11 bases. This CDR3 has 14 residues. The CDR3, as DNA: TGCGCCAGCAGCCAAGATCGGGGGGCTGATGAGCAGTTCTTC. It encodes CASSQDRGADEQFF.

This clonotype was counted ten times or more. This chain links TRBV5-8 with TRBJ2-7, with a weak D call TRBD1 (5 bases). This CDR3 has 13 residues. V was shortened by 5 bases and J by 2 bases, with 11 bases between the two germline ends. Germline V CDR1 and CDR2: SGHTS, YDEGEE. This CDR3 reads CASRVRGPYEQYF. Here the CDR3 DNA reads TGTGCCAGCAGGGTAAGGGGTCCCTACGAGCAGTACTTC.

This clonotype has only a few counts. The chain employs TRBV28 and TRBJ1-3, with D possibly being TRBD1 (6 bases). From germline, CDR1 is MDHEN and CDR2 SYDVKM. The germline V and J ends were trimmed by 3 bases and 5 bases, with 11 bases remaining between them. CDR3 length: 14 residues. CDR3 nucleotides: TGTGCCAGCAGTTTGGGCAGGGGTAGAAACACCATATATTTT. It translates to CASSLGRGRNTIYF.

The rearrangement joins TRBV2 to TRBJ2-1; the D gene is possibly TRBD1 (5 bases). Germline CDR1 SNHLY, CDR2 FYNNEI. The CDR3 totals 14 residues. V was shortened by 5 bases and J by 7 bases, with 15 bases between the two germline ends. This chain's CDR3 is CASSFQGVQNEQFF. CDR3 DNA: TGTGCCAGCAGTTTTCAGGGTGTGCAAAATGAGCAGTTCTTC.

This clonotype was detected ten times or more. The chain recombines TRBV5-1 with TRBJ2-1; 7 bases are shared with TRBD2. This CDR3 region has 16 residues. Trimming at V came to 4 bases and at J to 3 bases, leaving 10 bases not matched to a gene. CDR1 and CDR2 (germline): SGHRS, YFSETQ. The CDR3 region has the DNA TGCGCCAGCAGCCTCCGGGAGGCAGAGAGCTACAATGAGCAGTTCTTC. Its protein is CASSLREAESYNEQFF.

The chain uses TRBV4-3 and TRBJ2-2; 8 bases are a match to TRBD1. With V trimmed by 1 base and J by 9 bases, 1 base remained unmatched. The CDR3 contains 13 residues. Germline V CDR1 and CDR2: LGHNA, YSLEER. CDR3 sequence reads: CASSQGTGWELFF. CDR3 in DNA: TGCGCCAGCAGCCAAGGGACAGGGTGGGAGCTGTTTTTT.

This clonotype has a count of ten or more. The J gene is TRBJ2-4, the V gene TRBV6-5, with D perhaps being TRBD1 or TRBD2 (5 bases each). This CDR3 has 12 residues. Germline V gene sequence: CDR1 MNHEY, CDR2 SVGAGI. V lost 5 bases and J 8 bases, leaving 10 bases between the germline ends. CDR3 sequence (DNA): TGTGCCAGCAGTCCGGGACGGGACATTCAGTACTTC. Amino acids: CASSPGRDIQYF.